The 28 T cell receptor beta chains below all came from one sample that was sequenced in a study of T-cell reconstitution after alpha-beta-depleted transplantation in children. Construction of the TCRbeta library involved unique molecular identifiers. Each CDR3 protein gets one entry after TCRdb re-called the PCR reads with MiXCR. The data show some 550,000 distinct CDR3 sequences, under 30% seen once. Sequencing was performed on PBMCs, mostly from graft donor cells, taken 360 days after TCRalphabeta/CD19-depleted stem cell transplant. The receptors were gathered from a boy under two years old who had a stem cell transplant for acute myeloid leukemia, so the T cells may come from the graft donor.

This clonotype was seen a few times. The chain combines TRBV10-2 with TRBJ1-4; a weak D match, TRBD1 (6 bases). Germline-derived CDR1 and CDR2 are WSHSY and SAAADI. V lost 3 bases and J 7 bases, leaving 18 bases between the germline ends. The CDR3 spans 16 residues. The CDR3 region is CASSDGAASRGEKLFF. In DNA form, the CDR3 reads TGCGCCAGCAGTGATGGCGCGGCCTCCAGGGGTGAAAAACTGTTTTTT.

This clonotype appeared many times. The genes are TRBV20-1 and TRBJ2-6; D is unclear. Trimming stripped 1 base from V and 0 bases from J, with 16 bases between. The CDR3 length is 18 residues. The germline V gene has CDR1 DFQATT and CDR2 SNEGSKA (reference sequence). DNA for the CDR3: TGCAGTGCTAGAGGTTGGTGGCAGGTTGACTCTGGGGCCAACGTCCTGACTTTC. It translates to CSARGWWQVDSGANVLTF.

The rearrangement links TRBV25-1 to TRBJ1-1; 7 nucleotides line up with TRBD1. Germline trimming cut 4 bases from V and 4 bases from J; bases unmatched to any gene: 6. The CDR3 runs to 14 residues. Germline CDR1 is MGHDK and CDR2 is SYGVNS. Here the CDR3 DNA reads TGTGCCAGCAGTGGCTCCGGGACAGTCACTGAAGCTTTCTTT. Translating it yields CASSGSGTVTEAFF.

The table lists this clonotype with many counts. The chain uses TRBV7-2 and TRBJ1-2; no firm D call. V was shortened by 3 bases and J by 4 bases, with 6 bases between the two germline ends. Germline V gene lookup returns CDR1 SGHTA and CDR2 FQGNSA. CDR3 length equals 12 residues. CDR3 residues: CASSFGSYGYTF. In DNA form, the CDR3 reads TGTGCCAGCAGCTTCGGATCCTATGGCTACACCTTC.

This clonotype was detected ten times or more. The chain recombines TRBV5-5 with TRBJ2-2; D call uncertain. Trimming took off 1 base at V and 3 bases at J, with 4 bases between the two ends. The CDR3 is 13 residues long. CDR1 is SGHKS and CDR2 is YYEKEE in the germline V gene (reference sequence). The CDR3 sequence: CASSLRDTGELFF. The CDR3 DNA reads TGTGCCAGCAGCTTGAGGGACACCGGGGAGCTGTTTTTT.

Many counts were recorded for this clonotype. CDR3 bases: TGTGCCAGCACCGTGCAAGGCAGGGACAATGAGCAGTTCTTC. It translates to CASTVQGRDNEQFF. This sequence joins TRBV5-5 and TRBJ2-1; perhaps TRBD1 as D (5 bases). V shed 6 bases and J shed 5 bases, with 15 bases lying between them. The CDR3 spans 14 residues. Per the germline V gene, CDR1 is SGHKS and CDR2 is YYEKEE (reference sequence).

The table lists this clonotype with many counts. The gene calls are TRBV29-1 and TRBJ2-5; D tentatively fits TRBD1 or TRBD2 (6 bases each). Trimming cost V 7 bases and J 3 bases, with 18 bases left between them. Germline CDR1 and CDR2: SQVTM and ANQGSEA. The CDR3 runs to 14 residues. The CDR3 DNA reads as TGCAGCGGGTCAGGGGAGGCCCTAAAAGAGACCCAGTACTTC. Translation: CSGSGEALKETQYF.

In this sample, this clonotype turned up many times. This rearrangement joins TRBV21-1 to TRBJ2-5; TRBD1, the table's D call, was not compared with the DNA. TRBV21-1 is labeled a pseudogene. The CDR3 covers 14 residues. CDR3 sequence: CASSSPWGTETQYF. The CDR3 DNA reads as TGTGCCAGCAGCTCCCCATGGGGGACAGAGACCCAGTACTTC.

The rearrangement links TRBV12-3 or TRBV12-4 to TRBJ2-1, with D hard to call. Trimming shortened V by 4 bases and J by 0 bases, and 10 bases separated the two germline ends. The CDR3 sequence is 15 residues long. The CDR3, as DNA: TGTGCCAGCAGTTATAGAGCAAGCTCCTACAATGAGCAGTTCTTC. Amino acid sequence: CASSYRASSYNEQFF.

This clonotype was seen repeatedly, ten times or more. V is TRBV6-2 or TRBV6-3 and J is TRBJ2-1; D not resolved. V was pared by 1 base and J by 0 bases, with 10 bases between. Germline assignment: CDR1 MNHEY and CDR2 SVGEGT. This CDR3 contains 16 residues. CDR3 in amino acids: CASSYLPSSSYNEQFF. The CDR3 DNA follows: TGTGCCAGCAGTTACTTACCATCGAGCTCCTACAATGAGCAGTTCTTC.

The DNA for the CDR3 is TGCAGTGGGAGTCCGAACACCGGGGAGCTGTTTTTT. Protein: CSGSPNTGELFF. V is TRBV20-1 and J is TRBJ2-2; no definite D call. The length of the CDR3 is 12 residues. The V end lost 7 bases, the J end lost 0 bases, and 6 bases lay between the germline ends. CDR1 is DFQATT and CDR2 is SNEGSKA in the germline V gene (reference sequence).

The table lists this clonotype with many counts. This chain uses TRBV28 with TRBJ2-5, with D maybe TRBD1 (6 bases). Germline loops: CDR1 MDHEN, CDR2 SYDVKM. V lost 6 bases and J 5 bases, leaving 10 bases between the germline ends. This CDR3 spans 12 amino acids. The CDR3 protein is CASSSGVETQYF. In DNA, the CDR3 is TGTGCCAGCAGCTCAGGGGTTGAGACCCAGTACTTC.

This clonotype was seen many times. The gene calls are TRBV6-2 or TRBV6-3 and TRBJ2-1; D is uncertain. V was shortened by 5 bases and J by 8 bases, with 10 bases between the two germline ends. CDR3 length: 12 amino acids. The germline V gene has CDR1 MNHEY and CDR2 SVGEGT. The CDR3 reads CASSESSYEQFF. DNA of the CDR3: TGTGCCAGCAGTGAGTCGAGCTATGAGCAGTTCTTC.

This clonotype came up a few times. The CDR3 region is CASSYSGTGRGNEQFF. The CDR3 nucleotides are TGTGCCAGCAGTTACTCGGGGACAGGGAGGGGCAATGAGCAGTTCTTC. J is TRBJ2-1 and V is TRBV6-5, with TRBD1 identical over 9 bases. From germline, CDR1 is MNHEY and CDR2 SVGAGI. This CDR3 contains 16 residues. V was clipped by 0 bases and J by 6 bases; unmatched bases: 6.

This sequence joins TRBV6-1 and TRBJ2-2, with D hard to call. Germline CDR1 is MNHNS and CDR2 is SASEGT. This CDR3 region has 13 residues. V was pared by 6 bases and J by 5 bases, with 10 bases between. CDR3 nucleotide sequence: TGTGCCAGCAGAGAGGACCTGACCGGGGAGCTGTTTTTT. Residues: CASREDLTGELFF.

This clonotype came up a few times. This chain connects TRBV7-8 to TRBJ2-1, with a weak D call TRBD2 (6 bases). The CDR3 loop spans 17 amino acids. The germline V and J ends were trimmed by 2 bases and 0 bases, with 14 bases remaining between them. Germline-derived CDR1 and CDR2 are SGHVS and FQNEAQ. The CDR3 coding sequence is TGTGCCAGCAGCTTACCTTCCGGGAGCAGCTCCTACAATGAGCAGTTCTTC. Amino acid sequence: CASSLPSGSSSYNEQFF.

In DNA, the CDR3 is TGTGCCAGCAGTCTATCGTCGGGACCGCAGTACGTC. This encodes CASSLSSGPQYV. V gene TRBV27 combines with J gene TRBJ2-7; either TRBD1 or TRBD2 may supply D (5 bases each). This CDR3 region has 12 residues. CDR1 and CDR2 (germline): MNHEY, SMNVEV (reference sequence).

In this sample, this clonotype turned up a few times. The chain employs TRBV7-8 and TRBJ2-7; 7 bases are a match to TRBD1. The CDR3 length is 16 residues. Trimming removed 5 bases from V and 3 bases from J; junction bases left unmatched: 13. CDR1 and CDR2 from the germline V gene are SGHVS and FQNEAQ. CDR3 in amino acids: CASSRSPLGQNYEQYF. Here the CDR3 DNA reads TGTGCCAGCAGCAGATCCCCTCTGGGACAGAACTACGAGCAGTACTTC.

The chain carries TRBV6-5 and TRBJ2-5, with D possibly TRBD2 on 6 matching bases. Germline V lookup: CDR1 MNHEY, CDR2 SVGAGI. The CDR3 spans 16 residues. V lost 0 bases, J lost 4 bases, and 15 bases lay in between. The CDR3 DNA sequence: TGTGCCAGCAGTTACTCGAGTTCGGGACTCGGAGAGACCCAGTACTTC. It encodes CASSYSSSGLGETQYF.

The chain carries TRBV6-1 and TRBJ2-4; the match to TRBD1 covers 9 bases. The CDR3 totals 17 residues. Germline values: CDR1 MNHNS, CDR2 SASEGT. With 5 bases clipped from V and 6 bases from J, the junction kept 14 bases outside the gene matches. The CDR3 region is CASSRKPRTGARNIQYF. The DNA of the CDR3 is TGTGCCAGCAGTCGAAAGCCACGGACAGGGGCAAGAAACATTCAGTACTTC.

This clonotype occurred many times. The chain carries TRBV12-3 or TRBV12-4 and TRBJ1-1; 7 bases fit TRBD1. V shed 3 bases and J 8 bases; nucleotides not matched to a gene: 3. This CDR3 has 12 amino acids. CDR3 nucleotide sequence: TGTGCCAGCAGTTTGGCGGGACAGGAAGCTTTCTTT. This codes for CASSLAGQEAFF.

This clonotype occurred many times. J is TRBJ2-5 and V is TRBV7-9, with 7 bases matching TRBD1. CDR1 is SEHNR, CDR2 FQNEAQ, per germline (reference sequence). The trim removed 4 bases at V and 2 bases at J, leaving 1 base unmatched. The CDR3 has 13 residues. The CDR3: CASSWGQQETQYF. CDR3 DNA: TGTGCCAGCAGCTGGGGACAGCAAGAGACCCAGTACTTC.

The genes are TRBV7-9 and TRBJ2-6; maybe TRBD2 (5 bases). Germline loops: CDR1 SEHNR, CDR2 FQNEAQ (reference sequence). This CDR3 region has 14 residues. Trimming stripped 10 bases from V and 1 base from J, with 11 bases between. The CDR3 here is CATPGKSGANVLTF. The CDR3 DNA follows: TGTGCCACCCCGGGAAAGTCTGGGGCCAACGTCCTGACTTTC.

The chain uses TRBV5-4 and TRBJ2-7; 11 bases fit TRBD1. The CDR3 totals 15 residues. With 6 bases clipped from V and 4 bases from J, the junction kept 9 bases outside the gene matches. CDR1 SGHNT and CDR2 YYREEE come from the germline V gene (reference sequence). This CDR3 is CASTRDRGIGYEQYV. The CDR3 DNA reads TGTGCCAGCACTCGGGACAGGGGGATCGGTTACGAGCAGTACGTC.

In this sample, this clonotype turned up many times. The chain employs TRBV29-1 and TRBJ2-3, with D unclear. Germline V gene sequence: CDR1 SQVTM, CDR2 ANQGSEA. Trimming pared 0 bases from V and 2 bases from J, leaving 3 bases between. The CDR3 length is 12 residues. CDR3 bases: TGCAGCGTTGAAGAGTTCACAGATACGCAGTATTTT. The encoded protein is CSVEEFTDTQYF.

This clonotype has a count of ten or more. The rearrangement joins TRBV12-3 or TRBV12-4 to TRBJ1-2; 9 bases are shared with TRBD1. This CDR3 contains 15 residues. After removal of 6 bases from V and 2 bases from J, the junction contained 7 bases not matched to a gene. The CDR3: CASSPEGTGNYGYTF. CDR3 bases: TGTGCCAGCAGCCCCGAGGGGACAGGGAACTATGGCTACACCTTC.

This chain links TRBV12-3 or TRBV12-4 with TRBJ1-2; 9 bases line up with TRBD1. The CDR3 is 17 residues long. J gave up 4 bases and V 5 bases, and 14 bases lay outside the gene matches. The CDR3 region is CASSAPGRDRDPYGYTF. The DNA for the CDR3 is TGTGCCAGCAGTGCCCCTGGGCGGGACAGGGATCCCTATGGCTACACCTTC.

In this sample, this clonotype turned up a few times. This chain uses TRBV27 with TRBJ2-7; no clear D gene. The germline gives CDR1 MNHEY, CDR2 SMNVEV (reference sequence). Trimming left V 2 bases short and J 0 bases short, with 8 bases between. The CDR3 totals 14 residues. The CDR3 spells CASSLGYTSYEQYF. CDR3 bases: TGTGCCAGCAGTTTAGGGTACACCTCCTACGAGCAGTACTTC.